This T cell receptor beta chain was identified during a study of cytomegalovirus exposure and HLA in healthy donors. Overall study findings and caveats: The study labeled 170 or so TCR beta chains cytomegalovirus-associated. High sensitivity and specificity were reportedly achieved when the classifier diagnosed cytomegalovirus status.

Nominal health characterized the donors when sampled, though unrecorded immune exposures were likely. V was pared by 0 bases and J by 0 bases, with 7 bases between. The CDR3 contains 14 residues. Germline CDR1 and CDR2: SGHNT and YYREEE (reference sequence). On this clone: Its antigen is not identified.

Both 60 Vbeta primers and 13 Jbeta primers went into the PCR. The data were produced by immunoSEQ multiplex PCR, yet TCRdb's version contains in-frame clones alone and is incomplete. The record lists 120,000 or so clones, of which the ten most abundant hold around 3.6%. The TCR was taken from a man aged 18-30 years in good health and CMV-seronegative. What was sequenced was PBMCs. The rearrangement uses TRBV5-4 and TRBJ2-7; D call uncertain. The CDR3 DNA follows: TGTGCCAGCAGCTTGGACCTTAGCTCCTACGAGCAGTACTTC. Protein: CASSLDLSSYEQYF.